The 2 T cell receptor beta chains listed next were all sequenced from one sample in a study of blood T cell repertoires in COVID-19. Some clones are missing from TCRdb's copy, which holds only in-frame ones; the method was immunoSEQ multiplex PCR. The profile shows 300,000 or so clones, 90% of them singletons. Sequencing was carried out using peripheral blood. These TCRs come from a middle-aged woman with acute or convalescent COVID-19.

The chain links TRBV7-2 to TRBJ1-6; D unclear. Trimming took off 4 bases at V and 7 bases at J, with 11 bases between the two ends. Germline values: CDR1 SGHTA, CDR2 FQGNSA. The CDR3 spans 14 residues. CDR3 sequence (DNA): TGTGCCAGCAGCTGGAAACAGCTCAATTCACCCCTCCACTTT. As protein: CASSWKQLNSPLHF.

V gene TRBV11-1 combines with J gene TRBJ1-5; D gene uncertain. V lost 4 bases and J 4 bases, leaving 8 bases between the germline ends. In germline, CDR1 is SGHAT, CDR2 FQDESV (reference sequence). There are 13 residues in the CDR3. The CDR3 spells CASSYTQNQPQHF. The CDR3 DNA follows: TGTGCCAGCAGCTACACACAGAATCAGCCCCAGCATTTT.